This record concerns one T cell receptor (beta chain) sequence. The data belong to a study of T cell responses to AZD1222 COVID-19 vaccine. Measured with immunoSEQ multiplex PCR; TCRdb has only the in-frame clones, and not every one. The data contain about 110,000 clones, roughly 90% of them singletons. J gave up 4 bases and V 3 bases, and 2 bases lay outside the gene matches. CDR3 length equals 13 residues. Per the germline V gene, CDR1 is SGHTA and CDR2 is FQGNSA. The V call is TRBV7-2, the J call TRBJ1-2; TRBD1 aligns across 7 bases. The sequenced sample was peripheral blood, obtained on day 0 of MenACWY control vaccination. The sequence derives from an adult in good health. The CDR3 region has the DNA TGTGCCAGCAGCTTGACAGGGAGCTATGGCTACACCTTC. The encoded protein is CASSLTGSYGYTF.